These 11 T cell receptor beta chains share one sample of origin, sequenced in a study of T cells after yellow fever vaccination (dated by TCRdb to the late 2010s). Libraries were constructed by 5' RACE. TCRdb shows the sequencer as Illumina NovaSeq 6000. TCRdb reworked the public reads: Q25 trimming with fastp, MiXCR clone assembly, productive beta chains retained. Each record represents a unique CDR3 protein, reported with the most common genes and DNA among its rows. This sample comprises about 120,000 distinct CDR3 sequences, approximately 9% of them detected only once. The ten largest clones take up 40% of the sample. The treatment or condition label, read with the paper, signifies: live attenuated yellow fever vaccine strain. The specimen comprised CD8+ T cells sorted from PBMCs, sampled on the day of the yellow fever booster vaccination. Receptors originate from a man aged 18-30 years who received the YFV17D yellow fever vaccine.

This clonotype has a handful of counts. This chain uses TRBV29-1 with TRBJ2-2; 8 bases line up with TRBD1. J was trimmed by 6 bases and V by 5 bases; bases with no gene match: 8. The CDR3 runs to 14 residues. Germline CDR1 and CDR2: SQVTM and ANQGSEA. CDR3 sequence reads: CSVWYRGSPGELFF. Here the CDR3 DNA reads TGCAGCGTTTGGTACAGGGGGTCTCCCGGGGAGCTGTTTTTT.

The V gene is TRBV6-2 or TRBV6-3, the J gene TRBJ2-7, with D possibly TRBD2 on 5 matching bases. Germline loops: CDR1 MNHEY, CDR2 SVGEGT. This CDR3 spans 13 amino acids. Trimming cost V 5 bases and J 2 bases, with 10 bases left between them. The CDR3 DNA is TGTGCCAGCAGTCCCGGACTGACCTACGAGCAGTACGTC. This translates into CASSPGLTYEQYV.

Written as DNA, the CDR3 is TGTGCCAGCAGCCCAACCGGGGACAGGCTAATTAACTATGGCTACACCTTC. It yields the protein CASSPTGDRLINYGYTF. The chain recombines TRBV16 with TRBJ1-2; 8 bases line up with TRBD1. J gave up 1 base and V 4 bases, and 11 bases lay outside the gene matches. There are 17 residues in the CDR3. Germline V gene data show CDR1 as KGHSY and CDR2 as FQNENV.

This rearrangement joins TRBV5-1 to TRBJ2-7; D possibly corresponds to TRBD2 (6 bases). The germline V and J ends were trimmed by 0 bases and 4 bases, with 17 bases remaining between them. The CDR3 spans 16 residues. The germline V gene encodes CDR1 SGHRS and CDR2 YFSETQ. The CDR3 DNA follows: TGCGCCAGCAGCTTGGGGTACGGGGAGGCTAGGTACGAGCAGTACTTC. This codes for CASSLGYGEARYEQYF.

This clonotype was seen a single time. This sequence joins TRBV4-3 and TRBJ2-7, with 8 bases matching TRBD1. The CDR3 extends over 16 amino acids. From germline, CDR1 is LGHNA and CDR2 YSLEER. V gave up 2 bases and J gave up 3 bases; unmatched junction bases: 9. The DNA of the CDR3 is TGCGCCAGCAGCCAAAAACGGGACAGGCCCTTCTACGAGCAGTACTTC. Translated, it gives CASSQKRDRPFYEQYF.

The V and J genes are TRBV25-1 and TRBJ1-2; a weak D match, TRBD1 (5 bases). Germline loops: CDR1 MGHDK, CDR2 SYGVNS. The CDR3 sequence is 15 residues long. Trimming shortened V by 6 bases and J by 2 bases, and 16 bases separated the two germline ends. CDR3 amino acids: CASRSSTERNYGYTF. In DNA form, the CDR3 reads TGTGCCAGCAGATCCTCGACAGAGAGGAACTATGGCTACACCTTC.

This clonotype was observed many times. The chain links TRBV24-1 to TRBJ2-1; 13 bases are a match to TRBD2. CDR3 length equals 16 residues. Germline CDR1 is KGHDR and CDR2 is SFDVKD. V trimming: 11 bases; J trimming: 8 bases; junction bases outside the gene matches: 14. The CDR3 DNA follows: TGTGCCAGGACTAGCGGGGGCCCCTACTTCGTCGATGAGCAGTTCTTC. It specifies CARTSGGPYFVDEQFF.

The chain employs TRBV6-5 and TRBJ2-5, with TRBD2 matching over 7 bases. The CDR3 runs to 14 residues. The V and J ends lost 2 bases and 2 bases, in that order; junction bases with no gene match: 2. Germline lookup yields CDR1 MNHEY and CDR2 SVGAGI. The CDR3 loop reads CASSYGGGQETQYF. The CDR3, as DNA: TGTGCCAGCAGTTACGGGGGGGGGCAAGAGACCCAGTACTTC.

The CDR3 DNA sequence: TGTGCCAGCAGCGCCCTCGACCGCACCGACCTGGTTCAGCCCCAGCATTTT. It codes for CASSALDRTDLVQPQHF. The chain has TRBV28 and TRBJ1-5, with unresolved D. Germline values: CDR1 MDHEN, CDR2 SYDVKM. Trimming stripped 6 bases from V and 6 bases from J, with 24 bases between. The length of the CDR3 is 17 residues.

The chain has TRBV5-1 and TRBJ1-1; a weak D match, TRBD1 (6 bases). The CDR3 length is 13 residues. V was shortened by 7 bases and J by 0 bases, with 10 bases between the two germline ends. Germline CDR1 reads SGHRS; CDR2 reads YFSETQ. CDR3 coding DNA: TGCGCCAGCCTCTCAGGGGTGAACACTGAAGCTTTCTTT. Translating it yields CASLSGVNTEAFF.

This clonotype has just a few counts. This chain links TRBV7-8 with TRBJ2-7; D possibly corresponds to TRBD1 (6 bases). V was trimmed by 3 bases and J by 2 bases, leaving 8 bases between them. CDR3 length: 13 residues. CDR1 is SGHVS, CDR2 FQNEAQ, per germline. CDR3 loop: CASSFRDTYEQYF. The CDR3 DNA is TGTGCCAGCAGCTTCCGGGACACCTACGAGCAGTACTTC. The full variable domain, its missing parts supplied by reference TRBV7-8 and TRBJ2-7, is GAGVSQSPRYKVAKRGQDVALRCDPISGHVSLFWYQQALGQGPEFLTYFQNEAQLDKSGLPSDRFFAERPEGSVSTLKIQRTQQEDSAVYLCASSFRDTYEQYFGPGTRLTVT.